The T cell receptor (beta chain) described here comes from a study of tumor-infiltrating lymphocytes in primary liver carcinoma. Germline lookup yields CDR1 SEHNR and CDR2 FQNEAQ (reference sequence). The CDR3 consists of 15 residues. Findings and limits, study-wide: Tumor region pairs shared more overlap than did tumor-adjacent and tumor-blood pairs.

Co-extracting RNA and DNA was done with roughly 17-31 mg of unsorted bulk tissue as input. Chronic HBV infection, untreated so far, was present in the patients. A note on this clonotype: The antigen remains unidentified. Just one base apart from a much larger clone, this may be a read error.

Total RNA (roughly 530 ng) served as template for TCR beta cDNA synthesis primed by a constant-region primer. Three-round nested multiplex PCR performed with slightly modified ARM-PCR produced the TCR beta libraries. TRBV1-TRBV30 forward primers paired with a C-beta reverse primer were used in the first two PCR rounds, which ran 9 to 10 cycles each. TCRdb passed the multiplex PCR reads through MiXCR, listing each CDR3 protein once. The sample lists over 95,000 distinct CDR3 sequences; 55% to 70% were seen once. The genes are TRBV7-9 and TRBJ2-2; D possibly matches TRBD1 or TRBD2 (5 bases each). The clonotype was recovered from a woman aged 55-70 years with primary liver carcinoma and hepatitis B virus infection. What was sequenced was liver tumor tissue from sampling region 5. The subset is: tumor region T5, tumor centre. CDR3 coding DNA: TGTGCCGGCAGCCGGGGCGTCAGGAGTACCGGGGAGCTGTTTTTT. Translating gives CAGSRGVRSTGELFF.